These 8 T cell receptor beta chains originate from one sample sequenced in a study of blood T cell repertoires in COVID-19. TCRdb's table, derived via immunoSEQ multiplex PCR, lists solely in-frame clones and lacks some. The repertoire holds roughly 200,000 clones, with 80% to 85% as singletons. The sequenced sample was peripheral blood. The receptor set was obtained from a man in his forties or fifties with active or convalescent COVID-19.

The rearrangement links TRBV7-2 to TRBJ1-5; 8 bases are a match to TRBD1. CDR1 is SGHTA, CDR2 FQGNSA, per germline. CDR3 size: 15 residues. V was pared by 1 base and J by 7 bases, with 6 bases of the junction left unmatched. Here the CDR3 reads CASSLGGQAEQPQHF. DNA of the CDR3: TGTGCCAGCAGCTTAGGGGGACAGGCGGAACAGCCCCAGCATTTT.

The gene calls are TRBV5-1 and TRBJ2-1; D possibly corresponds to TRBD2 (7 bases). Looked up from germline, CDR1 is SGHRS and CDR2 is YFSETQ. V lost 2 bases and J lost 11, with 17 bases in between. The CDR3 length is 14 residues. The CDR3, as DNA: TGCGCCAGCAGCTTTGCCGGACGGGGGGCCCAGCAGTTCTTC. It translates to CASSFAGRGAQQFF.

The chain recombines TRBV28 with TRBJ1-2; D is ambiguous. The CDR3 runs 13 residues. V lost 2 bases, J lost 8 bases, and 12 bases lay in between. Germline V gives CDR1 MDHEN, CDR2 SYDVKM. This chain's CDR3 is CASSLGRGRGYTF. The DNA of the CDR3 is TGTGCCAGCAGTTTAGGGAGAGGGCGAGGCTACACCTTC.

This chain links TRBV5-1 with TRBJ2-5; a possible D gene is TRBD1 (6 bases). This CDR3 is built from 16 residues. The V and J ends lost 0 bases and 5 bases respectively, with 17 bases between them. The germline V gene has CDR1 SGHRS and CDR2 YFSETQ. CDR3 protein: CASSLALGDIGETQYF. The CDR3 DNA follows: TGCGCCAGCAGCTTGGCCTTGGGGGACATAGGGGAGACCCAGTACTTC. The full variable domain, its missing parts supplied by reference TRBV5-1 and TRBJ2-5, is KAGVTQTPRYLIKTRGQQVTLSCSPISGHRSVSWYQQTPGQGLQFLFEYFSETQRNKGNFPGRFSGRQFSNSRSEMNVSTLELGDSALYLCASSLALGDIGETQYFGPGTRLLVL.

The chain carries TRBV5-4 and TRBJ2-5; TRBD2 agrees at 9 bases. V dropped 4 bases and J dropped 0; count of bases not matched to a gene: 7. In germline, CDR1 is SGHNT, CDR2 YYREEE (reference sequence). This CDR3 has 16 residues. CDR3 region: CASSPKRGAYQETQYF. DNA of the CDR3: TGTGCCAGCAGCCCAAAGCGGGGGGCGTACCAAGAGACCCAGTACTTC.

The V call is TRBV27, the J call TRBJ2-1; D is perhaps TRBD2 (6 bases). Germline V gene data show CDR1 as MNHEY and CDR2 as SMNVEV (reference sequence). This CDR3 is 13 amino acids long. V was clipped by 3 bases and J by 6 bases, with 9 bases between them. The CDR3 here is CASSFRGGNEQFF. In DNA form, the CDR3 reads TGTGCCAGCAGTTTTAGGGGAGGCAATGAGCAGTTCTTC.

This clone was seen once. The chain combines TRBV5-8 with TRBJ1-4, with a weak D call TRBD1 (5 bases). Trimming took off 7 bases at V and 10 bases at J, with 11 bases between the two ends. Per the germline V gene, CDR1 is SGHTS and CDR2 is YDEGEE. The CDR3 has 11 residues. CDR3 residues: CASSIGGKLFF. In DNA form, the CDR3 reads TGTGCCAGCTCCATCGGGGGAAAACTGTTTTTT.

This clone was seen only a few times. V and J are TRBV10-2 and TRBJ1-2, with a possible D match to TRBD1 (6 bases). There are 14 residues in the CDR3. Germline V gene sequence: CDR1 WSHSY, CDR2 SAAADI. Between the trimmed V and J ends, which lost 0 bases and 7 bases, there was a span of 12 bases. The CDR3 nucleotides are TGCGCCAGCAGTGAGTCGTCAGGGGCGCGTGGCTACACCTTC. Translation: CASSESSGARGYTF.